The rows below give T cell receptor beta chains drawn from one sample of a study of blood T cell repertoires in COVID-19. Using immunoSEQ multiplex PCR, the repertoire was profiled, and TCRdb retains in-frame clones only, with some absent. This sample has about 54,000 clones, with around 90% found just once. Sequenced input: peripheral blood. These receptors all come from a middle-aged man with COVID-19, enrolled during active disease. The CDR3 runs from the conserved cysteine through the conserved F or W. A D gene is named only where the DNA matches it firmly. Size is omitted from some rows. Given values are once, few, many or a class for expanded clones.

clone_size,d_call,v_call,j_call,cdr3_nt,cdr3_aa
once,-,TRBV3-1/TRBV3-2,TRBJ2-3,TGTGCCAGCAGTTCCAGGGGACGGAGCACAGATACGCAGTATTTT,CASSSRGRSTDTQYF
-,TRBD2,TRBV7-9,TRBJ2-1,TGTGCCAGCAGCTACGCGGGGGGCTACAATGAGCAGTTCTTC,CASSYAGGYNEQFF
-,-,TRBV11-2,TRBJ2-7,TGTGCCAGCAGCACGATTCAGGCCCGAGCCTCCTACGAGCAGTACTTC,CASSTIQARASYEQYF
-,-,TRBV6-5,TRBJ2-7,TGTGCCAGCAGTTACGGGGGGGCGGCTACCTACGAGCAGTACTTC,CASSYGGAATYEQYF
-,TRBD1,TRBV5-1,TRBJ1-1,TGCGCCAGCAGGCTGGGGGACAGACTGAACACTGAAGCTTTCTTT,CASRLGDRLNTEAFF
few,TRBD2,TRBV11-2,TRBJ2-1,TGTGCCAGCAGCTCCAGCGGGGGGAGGCGTGAGCAGTTCTTC,CASSSSGGRREQFF
-,TRBD2,TRBV7-2,TRBJ2-3,TGTGCCAGCAGCCCTAGCGGGCGGGGCCCTAGCACAGATACGCAGTATTTT,CASSPSGRGPSTDTQYF
-,-,TRBV19,TRBJ1-1,TGTGCCAGTAGGGCCCGGATGGGGGGAATGACTGAAGCTTTCTTT,CASRARMGGMTEAFF
-,-,TRBV30,TRBJ2-4,TGTGCCTGGAGTGGCCAGATCAGAGCCAAAAACATTCAGTACTTC,CAWSGQIRAKNIQYF
-,TRBD2,TRBV6-5,TRBJ2-5,TGTGCCAGCAGTTATAGCGGGGGGCGCGGAGAGACCCAGTACTTC,CASSYSGGRGETQYF
-,TRBD2,TRBV14,TRBJ2-1,TGTGCCAGCAGCCAAGTAGCGGGGGGGAGTCATAATGAGCAGTTCTTC,CASSQVAGGSHNEQFF
-,TRBD2,TRBV5-4,TRBJ2-1,TGTGCCAGCAGCAACGAGGGACTAGGCAACAATGAGCAGTTCTTC,CASSNEGLGNNEQFF
-,-,TRBV12-3/TRBV12-4,TRBJ2-2,TGTGCCTGGACAGTGGCGAGCACCGGGGAGCTGTTTTTT,CAWTVASTGELFF
-,TRBD1,TRBV3-1/TRBV3-2,TRBJ1-2,TGTGCCAGCAGCCAAACCGGGACAGGGTATGGCTACACCTTC,CASSQTGTGYGYTF
-,TRBD2,TRBV11-2,TRBJ2-1,TGTGCCAGCAGCATTCAACTAGCGGGGAGCTCCTACAATGAGCAGTTCTTC,CASSIQLAGSSYNEQFF
-,TRBD1,TRBV5-8,TRBJ2-7,TGTGCCAGCAGCCCCCGGGACAGCTCCTCCTACGAGCAGTACTTC,CASSPRDSSSYEQYF
-,-,TRBV7-7,TRBJ2-3,TGTGCCAGCAGCTTACTGCAGGGGTCGGATACGCAGTATTTT,CASSLLQGSDTQYF
few,-,TRBV3-1/TRBV3-2,TRBJ1-4,TGTGCCAGCAGTCTACAGGGAGTTAATGAAAAACTGTTTTTT,CASSLQGVNEKLFF
-,TRBD1,TRBV5-4,TRBJ2-2,TGTGCCAGCAGCTCACAGGGGAATCCCGGGGAGCTGTTTTTT,CASSSQGNPGELFF
-,-,TRBV30,TRBJ1-1,TGTGCCTGGAGTGTAAACAGGGTGACTGAAGCTTTCTTT,CAWSVNRVTEAFF
-,-,TRBV5-1,TRBJ2-1,TGCGCCAGCAGCGTGAACCAGGGGTCTAATGAGCAGTTCTTC,CASSVNQGSNEQFF
-,TRBD1,TRBV3-1/TRBV3-2,TRBJ1-2,TGTGCCAGCAATCGAAGAGGGGGCCCGGAAAGGGGCTACACCTTC,CASNRRGGPERGYTF
-,-,TRBV2,TRBJ1-6,TGTGCCAGCAGTGCTGGGCCTATCGATTCACCCCTCCACTTT,CASSAGPIDSPLHF
-,-,TRBV4-1,TRBJ1-5,TGCGCCAGCAGCCAAGATATCTCGGGCAATCAGCCCCAGCATTTT,CASSQDISGNQPQHF
-,-,TRBV5-1,TRBJ2-3,TGCGCCAGCAGCTACGGGGGAGGTAGCACAGATACGCAGTATTTT,CASSYGGGSTDTQYF
-,-,TRBV19,TRBJ1-5,TGTGCCAGTAGTCCCGAAAGAACCGCTGCCCGGCGGCAGCCCCAGCATTTT,CASSPERTAARRQPQHF
-,TRBD2,TRBV7-6,TRBJ2-5,TGTGCCAGCAGCTTAGGTGGACTAGGTACCCAAAAGACCCAGTACTTC,CASSLGGLGTQKTQYF
-,TRBD2,TRBV7-3,TRBJ2-3,TGTGCCAGCAGTTTAAGCGGGAGGGTGGGCACAGATACGCAGTATTTT,CASSLSGRVGTDTQYF
-,-,TRBV27,TRBJ1-2,TGTGCCAGCAGTTTATCGTTCCAGGGGAGCTATGGCTACACCTTC,CASSLSFQGSYGYTF
-,-,TRBV2,TRBJ1-4,TGTGCCAGCAGTGAAGTCCGGGGAACCAATGAAAAACTGTTTTTT,CASSEVRGTNEKLFF
-,-,TRBV3-1/TRBV3-2,TRBJ1-6,TGTGCCAGCAGCCCCTACCCTACAGGGAAATCCCCCCTCCACTTT,CASSPYPTGKSPLHF
-,TRBD2,TRBV3-1/TRBV3-2,TRBJ2-7,TGTGCCAGCAGCCAAGACCCGAGCGGGGTAGCGGGGACCTACGAGCAGTACTTC,CASSQDPSGVAGTYEQYF
-,TRBD2,TRBV7-7,TRBJ2-3,TGTGCCAGCAGCCCGACTAGCGGGAGAGGTGATACGCAGTATTTT,CASSPTSGRGDTQYF
-,-,TRBV4-1,TRBJ2-7,TGCGCCAGCAGCCAAGGGACTTCCTACGAGCAGTACTTC,CASSQGTSYEQYF
-,TRBD1,TRBV28,TRBJ1-2,TGTGCCAGTTCACCCCGGACAGGGGTGGTTAACTATGGCTACACCTTC,CASSPRTGVVNYGYTF
-,TRBD2,TRBV5-1,TRBJ2-1,TGCGCCAGCAGCCCGGGACTAGCGGTCTACAATGAGCAGTTCTTC,CASSPGLAVYNEQFF